Below, one T cell receptor (beta chain) is given with its context. Other DNA variants within this sample encode the same CDR3. The data belong to a study of blood T cell repertoires in COVID-19. Study as a whole: The study drew acute and convalescent COVID-19 samples from the United States, Italy and Spain. T cells, B-cell-depleted T cells, or PBMCs supplied cDNA or gDNA.

V lost 2 bases and J lost 4, with 9 bases in between. The CDR3 has 13 amino acids. The V gene's germline CDR1 is SGHRS and CDR2 YFSETQ. Original handling: Reference gene primer amplification gave estimated nucleated cell counts. Generated by immunoSEQ multiplex PCR, the TCRdb table keeps only in-frame clones and is missing some. For V, J and clone size, that table is used; D and trimming come from the DNA. This table has under 300,000 clones, more than 65% appearing once. This clonotype was obtained from a woman in her thirties or forties who had recovered from COVID-19. The chain has TRBV5-1 and TRBJ1-1; tentative D call: TRBD1 (5 bases). The specimen sequenced was peripheral blood. The CDR3 sequence is CASSFTGGTEAFF. The CDR3 region has the DNA TGCGCCAGCAGCTTCACGGGGGGCACTGAAGCTTTCTTT.